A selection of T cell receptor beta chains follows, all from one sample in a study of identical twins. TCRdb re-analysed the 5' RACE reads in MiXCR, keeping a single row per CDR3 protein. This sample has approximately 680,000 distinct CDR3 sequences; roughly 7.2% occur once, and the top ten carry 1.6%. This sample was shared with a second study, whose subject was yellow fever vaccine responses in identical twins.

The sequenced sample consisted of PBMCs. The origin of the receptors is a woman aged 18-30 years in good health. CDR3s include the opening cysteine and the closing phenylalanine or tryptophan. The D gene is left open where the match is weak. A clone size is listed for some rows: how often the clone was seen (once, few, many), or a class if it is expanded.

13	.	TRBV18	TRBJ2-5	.	CASSPYRGETQYF	TGTGCCAGCTCACCATACAGAGGAGAGACCCAGTACTTC
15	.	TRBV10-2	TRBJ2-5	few	CASRGTGAPQETQYF	TGCGCCAGCAGGGGGACCGGCGCCCCTCAAGAGACCCAGTACTTC
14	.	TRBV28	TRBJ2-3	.	CASSRHGRTDTQYF	TGTGCCAGCAGTCGGCATGGTCGCACAGATACGCAGTATTTT
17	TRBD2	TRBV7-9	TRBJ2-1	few	CASSSAGASLQPNEQFF	TGTGCCAGCAGCTCAGCGGGGGCTAGCCTGCAACCGAATGAGCAGTTCTTC
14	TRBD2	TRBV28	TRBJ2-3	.	CASRTSGVADTQYF	TGTGCCAGCAGAACTAGCGGGGTGGCAGATACGCAGTATTTT
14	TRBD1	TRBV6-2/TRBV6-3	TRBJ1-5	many	CASSSGQDFQPQHF	TGTGCCAGCAGTTCCGGACAGGATTTTCAGCCCCAGCATTTT
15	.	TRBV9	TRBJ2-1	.	CASSVMGLSYNEQFF	TGTGCCAGCAGCGTAATGGGGTTATCCTACAATGAGCAGTTCTTC
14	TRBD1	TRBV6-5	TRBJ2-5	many	CASNRDSRLETQYF	TGTGCCAGCAACCGGGACAGTCGACTTGAGACCCAGTACTTC
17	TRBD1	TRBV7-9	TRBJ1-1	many	CASSLGGHRGMNTEAFF	TGTGCCAGCAGCTTAGGTGGCCACAGGGGGATGAACACTGAAGCTTTCTTT
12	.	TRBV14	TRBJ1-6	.	CASSRPGHPLHF	TGTGCCAGCAGCAGACCGGGACACCCCCTCCACTTT
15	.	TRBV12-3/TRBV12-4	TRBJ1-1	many	CASSPLGSPNTEAFF	TGTGCCAGCAGTCCGCTCGGGTCCCCGAACACTGAAGCTTTCTTT
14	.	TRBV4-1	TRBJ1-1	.	CASSQGSGATEAFF	TGCGCCAGCAGCCAAGGGTCAGGTGCCACTGAAGCTTTCTTT
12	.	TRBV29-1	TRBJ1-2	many	CSTDSAPGGYTF	TGCAGCACCGACTCGGCCCCAGGTGGCTACACCTTC
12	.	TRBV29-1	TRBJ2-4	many	CSVQGAKNIQYF	TGCAGCGTTCAGGGGGCCAAAAACATTCAGTACTTC
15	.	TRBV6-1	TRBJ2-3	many	CASSVKAGEADTQYF	TGTGCCAGCAGTGTAAAGGCAGGCGAGGCAGATACGCAGTATTTT
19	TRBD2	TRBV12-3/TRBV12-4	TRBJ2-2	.	CASIPPGTSGGAGTGELFF	TGTGCCAGCATTCCTCCCGGGACTAGCGGGGGGGCGGGCACCGGGGAGCTGTTTTTT
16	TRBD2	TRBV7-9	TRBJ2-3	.	CASRAGGGMRTDTQYF	TGTGCCAGCAGGGCGGGGGGGGGTATGAGGACAGATACGCAGTATTTT
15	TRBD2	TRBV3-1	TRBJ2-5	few	CASSQGRSGAETQYF	TGTGCCAGCAGCCAAGGACGAAGCGGGGCTGAGACCCAGTACTTC
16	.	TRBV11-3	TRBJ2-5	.	CASSLGVFGQVETQYF	TGTGCCAGCAGCTTAGGGGTTTTTGGCCAAGTGGAGACCCAGTACTTC
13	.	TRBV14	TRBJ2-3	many	CASSQDVGLAQYF	TGTGCCAGCAGCCAAGATGTGGGCCTTGCGCAGTATTTT
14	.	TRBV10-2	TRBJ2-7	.	CASSEGMGSYEQYF	TGCGCCAGCAGTGAGGGGATGGGCTCCTACGAGCAGTACTTC
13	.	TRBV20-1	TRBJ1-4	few	CSARSWQDEKLFF	TGCAGTGCTAGATCGTGGCAGGATGAAAAACTGTTTTTT
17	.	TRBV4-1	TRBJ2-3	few	CASSQAPGAESFNTQYF	TGCGCCAGCAGCCAAGCTCCTGGGGCAGAAAGTTTTAATACGCAGTATTTT
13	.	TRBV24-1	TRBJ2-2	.	CATSDLGTGELFF	TGTGCCACCAGTGACCTAGGTACCGGGGAGCTGTTTTTT
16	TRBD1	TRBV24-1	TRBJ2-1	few	CATSDSDRGLYNEQFF	TGTGCCACCAGTGATTCCGACAGGGGTCTATACAATGAGCAGTTCTTC
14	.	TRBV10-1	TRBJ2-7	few	CASSESLDSYEQYF	TGCGCCAGCAGTGAATCCCTGGATTCCTACGAGCAGTACTTC
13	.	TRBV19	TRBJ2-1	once	CAIKSSDNNEQFF	TGTGCCATCAAGAGCTCGGATAACAATGAGCAGTTCTTC
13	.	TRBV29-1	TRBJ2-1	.	CSVGQSLYNEQFF	TGCAGCGTTGGGCAGTCCTTATACAATGAGCAGTTCTTC
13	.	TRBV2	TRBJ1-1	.	CASSEVGNTEAFF	TGTGCCAGCAGTGAAGTCGGGAACACTGAAGCTTTCTTT
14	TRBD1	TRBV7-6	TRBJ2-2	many	CASSPNRGSGELFF	TGTGCCAGCTCCCCGAACAGGGGATCCGGGGAGCTGTTTTTT
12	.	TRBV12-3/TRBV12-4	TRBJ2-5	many	CASSIDQETQYF	TGTGCCAGCAGCATCGACCAAGAGACCCAGTACTTC
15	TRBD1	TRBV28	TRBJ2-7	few	CASSSPDRVTYEQYF	TGTGCCAGCAGTTCACCCGACAGGGTAACCTACGAGCAGTACTTC
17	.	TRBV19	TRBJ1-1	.	CASSVTGEVWMNTEAFF	TGTGCCAGTAGTGTCACAGGAGAGGTGTGGATGAACACTGAAGCTTTCTTT
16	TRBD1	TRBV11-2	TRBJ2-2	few	CASSFDRGSNTGELFF	TGTGCCAGCAGCTTTGACAGGGGCTCAAACACCGGGGAGCTGTTTTTT
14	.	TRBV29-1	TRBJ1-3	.	CSVEDGTSGNTIYF	TGCAGCGTTGAAGACGGGACCTCTGGAAACACCATATATTTT
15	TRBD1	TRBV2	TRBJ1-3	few	CASWGQVFSGNTIYF	TGTGCCAGCTGGGGACAGGTCTTCTCTGGAAACACCATATATTTT
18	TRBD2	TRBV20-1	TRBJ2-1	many	CSARDRASGRMGADEQFF	TGCAGTGCTAGAGATCGGGCTAGCGGGAGAATGGGGGCGGATGAGCAGTTCTTC
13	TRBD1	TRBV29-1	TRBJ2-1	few	CSATGQGRNEQFF	TGCAGCGCAACGGGACAGGGGAGGAATGAGCAGTTCTTC
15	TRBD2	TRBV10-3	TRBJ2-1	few	CAIKSGTSGYNEQFF	TGTGCCATCAAGTCGGGGACTAGCGGGTACAATGAGCAGTTCTTC
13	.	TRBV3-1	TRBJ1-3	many	CASSLLSGNTIYF	TGTGCCAGCAGCCTCCTCTCGGGAAACACCATATATTTT
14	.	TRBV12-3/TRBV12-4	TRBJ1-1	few	CASSLAGQNTEAFF	TGTGCCAGCAGTTTAGCAGGGCAGAACACTGAAGCTTTCTTT
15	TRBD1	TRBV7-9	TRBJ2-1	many	CASSRDGQGSDEQFF	TGTGCCAGCAGCCGTGACGGACAGGGGTCAGATGAGCAGTTCTTC
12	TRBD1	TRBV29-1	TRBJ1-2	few	CSGDRGDGGYTF	TGCAGCGGCGACAGGGGGGATGGTGGCTACACCTTC
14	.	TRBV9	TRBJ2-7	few	CASSSGLGADEQYF	TGTGCCAGCAGCTCGGGACTGGGTGCGGACGAGCAGTACTTC
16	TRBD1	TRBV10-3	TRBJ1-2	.	CAISRIQGQPNYGYTF	TGTGCCATCAGCAGGATACAGGGACAGCCCAACTATGGCTACACCTTC
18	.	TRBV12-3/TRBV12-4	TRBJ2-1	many	CASTKDRLLQKIHNEQFF	TGTGCCAGCACTAAAGACAGGCTACTTCAAAAGATTCACAATGAGCAGTTCTTC
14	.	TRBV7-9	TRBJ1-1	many	CASSPGQLDTEAFF	TGTGCCAGCAGCCCCGGACAGTTGGACACTGAAGCTTTCTTT
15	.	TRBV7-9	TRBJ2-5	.	CASSLRATGLETQYF	TGTGCCAGCAGCCTAAGGGCCACAGGGTTAGAGACCCAGTACTTC
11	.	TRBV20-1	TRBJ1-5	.	CSAATSGPQHF	TGCAGTGCTGCAACGTCGGGGCCCCAGCATTTT
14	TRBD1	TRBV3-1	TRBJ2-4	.	CASRPPGQGDIQYF	TGTGCCAGCAGACCTCCGGGACAGGGGGACATTCAGTACTTC
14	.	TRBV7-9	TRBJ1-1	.	CASSAGAQNTEAFF	TGTGCCAGCAGCGCCGGGGCCCAGAACACTGAAGCTTTCTTT
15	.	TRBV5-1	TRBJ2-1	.	CASSLGSAANNEQFF	TGCGCCAGCAGCTTGGGGTCCGCGGCTAACAATGAGCAGTTCTTC
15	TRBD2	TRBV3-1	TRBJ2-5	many	CASSQDERGEETQYF	TGTGCCAGCAGCCAAGATGAGCGGGGGGAAGAGACCCAGTACTTC
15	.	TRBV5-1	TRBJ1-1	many	CASSLAQGTNTEAFF	TGCGCCAGCAGCTTGGCCCAGGGGACCAACACTGAAGCTTTCTTT
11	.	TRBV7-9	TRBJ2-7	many	CASSQEGEQYF	TGTGCCAGCAGCCAAGAAGGGGAGCAGTACTTC
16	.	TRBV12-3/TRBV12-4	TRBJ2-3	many	CASISLADWNTDTQYF	TGTGCCAGCATCTCTCTCGCGGACTGGAACACAGATACGCAGTATTTT